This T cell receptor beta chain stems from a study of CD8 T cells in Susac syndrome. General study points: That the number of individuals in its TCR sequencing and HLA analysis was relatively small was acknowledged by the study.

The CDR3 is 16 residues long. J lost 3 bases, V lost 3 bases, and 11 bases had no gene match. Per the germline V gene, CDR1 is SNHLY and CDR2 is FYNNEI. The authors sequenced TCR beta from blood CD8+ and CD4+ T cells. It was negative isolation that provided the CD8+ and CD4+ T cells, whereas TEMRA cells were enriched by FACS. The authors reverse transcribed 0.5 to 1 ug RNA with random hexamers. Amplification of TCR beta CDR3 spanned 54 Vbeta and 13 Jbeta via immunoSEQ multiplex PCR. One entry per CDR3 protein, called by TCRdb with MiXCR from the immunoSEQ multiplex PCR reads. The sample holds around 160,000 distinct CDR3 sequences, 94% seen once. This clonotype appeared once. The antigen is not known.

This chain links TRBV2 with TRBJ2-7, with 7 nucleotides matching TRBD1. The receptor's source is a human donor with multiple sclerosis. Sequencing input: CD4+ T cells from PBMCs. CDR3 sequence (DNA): TGTGCCAGCAGTGAGCTTACAGGGGAAGGGTACTACGAGCAGTACTTC. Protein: CASSELTGEGYYEQYF. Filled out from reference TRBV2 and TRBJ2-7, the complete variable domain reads EPEVTQTPSHQVTQMGQEVILRCVPISNHLYFYWYRQILGQKVEFLVSFYNNEISEKSEIFDDQFSVERPDGSNFTLKIRSTKLEDSAMYFCASSELTGEGYYEQYFGPGTRLTVT.